A selection of T cell receptor beta chains follows, all from one sample in a study of control samples from healthy donors and cancer patients. Measured with immunoSEQ multiplex PCR; TCRdb has only the in-frame clones, and not every one. The sample consists of some 170,000 clones, nearly 96% of them appearing once. Sequences were obtained from blood. Every receptor here comes from a woman aged 30 to 39 in good health. CDR3s include the opening cysteine and the closing phenylalanine or tryptophan. The D gene is left open where the match is weak. Part of the rows lack a size; the others show once, few, many or a class for expanded clones.

v_call,clone_size,d_call,j_call,cdr3_nt,cdr3_aa
TRBV10-3,NA,TRBD2,TRBJ2-5,TGTGCCATCAGGGACACTGGGGGGGGTTCGGAGACCCAGTACTTC,CAIRDTGGGSETQYF
TRBV5-8,NA,TRBD1,TRBJ1-2,TGTGCCAGCAGCTTTTCAGGGGGGCCTACTTGGAACTATGGCTACACCTTC,CASSFSGGPTWNYGYTF
TRBV29-1,NA,NA,TRBJ2-3,TGCAGCGTCAAAAAAAAGTCAGGACTGTCCGATACGCAGTATTTT,CSVKKKSGLSDTQYF
TRBV19,NA,TRBD1,TRBJ2-7,TGTGCCAGCAAGAAGGGGACAGGGCCTTACGAGCAGTACTTC,CASKKGTGPYEQYF
TRBV11-2,once,TRBD1,TRBJ2-7,TGTGCCAGCACGGACAGGGACTACGAGCAGTACTTC,CASTDRDYEQYF
TRBV5-1,once,TRBD1,TRBJ1-1,TGCGCCAGCAGTAGGGGAGACAGGGGGCGAAACTTGAACACTGAAGCTTTCTTT,CASSRGDRGRNLNTEAFF
TRBV2,few,NA,TRBJ1-5,TGTGCCAGCAGTGAAGAGGGGGACAGCAATCAGCCCCAGCATTTT,CASSEEGDSNQPQHF
TRBV25-1,NA,NA,TRBJ2-7,TGTGCCAGCAGTGCGGGGCAGATACACTACGAGCAGTACTTC,CASSAGQIHYEQYF
TRBV27,NA,NA,TRBJ1-1,TGTGCCAGCAGTTTAAACCTCAGGGGATCATCGGCTTTCTTT,CASSLNLRGSSAFF
TRBV2,once,NA,TRBJ1-1,TGTGCCAGCAGCGTATCAATTATGAACACTGAAGCTTTCTTT,CASSVSIMNTEAFF
TRBV7-3,NA,NA,TRBJ2-1,TGTGCCAGCAGCGGCGGGGCCTACAATGAGCAGTTCTTC,CASSGGAYNEQFF
TRBV28,NA,TRBD2,TRBJ2-7,TGTGCCAGCAGTTTAGGGACTAGCTACGAGCAGTACTTC,CASSLGTSYEQYF
TRBV9,NA,TRBD2,TRBJ2-5,TGTGCCAGCAGCGTAGATCGGGGGGGGCCGGAGACCCAGTACTTC,CASSVDRGGPETQYF
TRBV19,NA,NA,TRBJ1-1,TGTGCCAGTAGAGTCGACAGGATGCGTACTGAAGCTTTCTTT,CASRVDRMRTEAFF
TRBV5-1,NA,TRBD2,TRBJ2-3,TGCGCCAGCAGCTTGGAGCTAGCGGGACATCCAGATACGCAGTATTTT,CASSLELAGHPDTQYF
TRBV28,NA,TRBD1,TRBJ1-3,TGTGCCAGCCGAAGGACAGGGGACGTTATTGCAAACACCATATATTTT,CASRRTGDVIANTIYF
TRBV6-6,NA,NA,TRBJ1-5,TGTGCCAGCAGGGGCAGGGAAGGAGAGCCCCAGCATTTT,CASRGREGEPQHF
TRBV29-1,NA,NA,TRBJ2-2,TGCAGCGGCGGTTCCGGGGAGCTGTTTTTT,CSGGSGELFF
TRBV11-2,NA,NA,TRBJ1-6,TGTGCCAGCAGCTTTAGACAGCAAGACTACAATTCACCCCTCCACTTT,CASSFRQQDYNSPLHF
TRBV14,NA,NA,TRBJ2-7,TGTGCCAGCAGCCAGCCGGGCCCGGGGATCTACGAGCAGTACTTC,CASSQPGPGIYEQYF
TRBV18,NA,NA,TRBJ2-7,TGTGCCAGCTCGGAAACCTACGAGCAGTACTTC,CASSETYEQYF
TRBV28,NA,NA,TRBJ1-6,TGTGCCAGCAGCTGGGGGACCTCCTATAATTCACCCCTCCACTTT,CASSWGTSYNSPLHF
TRBV5-6,NA,NA,TRBJ2-7,TGTGCCAGCAGCTTGGGGGACCGTGTGATTGGGCAGTACTTC,CASSLGDRVIGQYF
TRBV30,NA,NA,TRBJ2-1,TGTGCCTGGAGTGGGCCGGCCTATGAGCAGTTCTTC,CAWSGPAYEQFF
TRBV28,NA,NA,TRBJ2-7,TGTGCCAGCAGTTTCGCCTACGAGCAGTACTTC,CASSFAYEQYF
TRBV25-1,NA,TRBD2,TRBJ2-7,TGTGCCAGCAGTGGCAGCGGGAGAACCCCATCCTACGAGCAGTACTTC,CASSGSGRTPSYEQYF
TRBV27,NA,NA,TRBJ1-5,TGTGCCAGCAGGTCAGGGTATAGCAATCAGCCCCAGCATTTT,CASRSGYSNQPQHF
TRBV6-5,NA,NA,TRBJ1-1,TGTGCCAGCAGCCGAGGGGGGGATTACACTGAAGCTTTCTTT,CASSRGGDYTEAFF
TRBV5-4,NA,NA,TRBJ1-2,TGTGCCAGCAGCTTATCTAAACTCAGGGAAACACACTATGGCTACACCTTC,CASSLSKLRETHYGYTF
TRBV7-8,NA,NA,TRBJ1-1,TGTGCCAGCAGCTTAGCGAGGGGGATGAACACTGAAGCTTTCTTT,CASSLARGMNTEAFF
TRBV5-1,NA,TRBD2,TRBJ2-5,TGCGCCAGCAGCTACTATTTGACTAGCGAGGAGACCCAGTACTTC,CASSYYLTSEETQYF
TRBV5-6,NA,NA,TRBJ1-2,TGTGCCAGCAGCCGTCTCCTGACGGGTGGCTATGGCTACACCTTC,CASSRLLTGGYGYTF
TRBV7-8,NA,NA,TRBJ2-1,TGTGCCAGCAGCTTACCTTACAATGAGCAGTTCTTC,CASSLPYNEQFF
TRBV9,NA,TRBD1,TRBJ1-2,TGTGCCAGCAGCGTAGAAGGACAGGGCGGTGGCTACACCTTC,CASSVEGQGGGYTF
TRBV27,NA,TRBD2,TRBJ2-3,TGTGCCAGCAGCCCCCCTGCTAGCGGGGATACAGATACGCAGTATTTT,CASSPPASGDTDTQYF
TRBV6-6,NA,TRBD1,TRBJ2-1,TGTGCCAGCAGTCCAACACCGACAGGGGCTTCCTACAATGAGCAGTTCTTC,CASSPTPTGASYNEQFF
TRBV6-6,once,NA,TRBJ2-1,TGTGCCAGCAGTTACTGGGACCCAAATTCCCACAATGAGCAGTTCTTC,CASSYWDPNSHNEQFF
TRBV2,NA,NA,TRBJ1-4,TGTGCCAGCGCTAATTCTCCCAATGAAAAACTGTTTTTT,CASANSPNEKLFF
TRBV28,NA,NA,TRBJ2-6,TGTGCCAGCAGTTCCGGGAGCCTCTCTGGGGCCAACGTCCTGACTTTC,CASSSGSLSGANVLTF
TRBV30,NA,NA,TRBJ2-1,TGTGCCTGGAGTGTACAGAGCATAGAGCAGTTCTTC,CAWSVQSIEQFF
TRBV9,NA,TRBD2,TRBJ2-4,TGTGCCAGCAGCGGGCCCCTGCGGGAGGGCGCCAAAAACATTCAGTACTTC,CASSGPLREGAKNIQYF
TRBV28,NA,NA,TRBJ1-3,TGTGCCAGCAGTTTTTCGGGAACCATATATTTT,CASSFSGTIYF
TRBV9,once,NA,TRBJ1-6,TGTGCCAGCAGCTCTGGGGGGGATACCTATAATTCACCCCTCCACTTT,CASSSGGDTYNSPLHF
TRBV5-5,once,NA,TRBJ1-5,TGTGCCAGCAGCTTGGGTCGACAAGTAATCGAGCCCCAGCATTTT,CASSLGRQVIEPQHF
TRBV28,NA,NA,TRBJ1-3,TGTGCCAGCAAGCAGGGGTTCCCCCAAACTGGAAACACCATATATTTT,CASKQGFPQTGNTIYF
TRBV2,NA,TRBD1,TRBJ2-3,TGTGCCAGCAGGCGGACAGGGAATTTGGATACGCAGTATTTT,CASRRTGNLDTQYF
TRBV6-5,NA,NA,TRBJ1-1,TGTGCCAGCAGTTTAAACAGGGCCCTGAACACTGAAGCTTTCTTT,CASSLNRALNTEAFF